This record covers a single T cell receptor (beta chain). The data were obtained in a study of T cell responses to AZD1222 COVID-19 vaccine. The assay was immunoSEQ multiplex PCR, and TCRdb's table has in-frame clones only and misses some. The repertoire holds some 95,000 clones, with approximately 88% as singletons. The sequencing used peripheral blood, collected 28 days after the second AZD1222 dose. The TCR originated in an adult who received the AZD1222 COVID-19 vaccine.

The CDR3 sequence: CASSLDGTGFNQPQHF. The CDR3 DNA reads as TGCGCCAGCAGCTTGGATGGGACAGGATTCAATCAGCCCCAGCATTTT. V is TRBV5-1 and J is TRBJ1-5, with TRBD1 matching over 8 bases. This CDR3 region has 16 residues. Germline CDR1 is SGHRS and CDR2 is YFSETQ. With 0 bases clipped from V and 3 bases from J, the junction kept 5 bases outside the gene matches.